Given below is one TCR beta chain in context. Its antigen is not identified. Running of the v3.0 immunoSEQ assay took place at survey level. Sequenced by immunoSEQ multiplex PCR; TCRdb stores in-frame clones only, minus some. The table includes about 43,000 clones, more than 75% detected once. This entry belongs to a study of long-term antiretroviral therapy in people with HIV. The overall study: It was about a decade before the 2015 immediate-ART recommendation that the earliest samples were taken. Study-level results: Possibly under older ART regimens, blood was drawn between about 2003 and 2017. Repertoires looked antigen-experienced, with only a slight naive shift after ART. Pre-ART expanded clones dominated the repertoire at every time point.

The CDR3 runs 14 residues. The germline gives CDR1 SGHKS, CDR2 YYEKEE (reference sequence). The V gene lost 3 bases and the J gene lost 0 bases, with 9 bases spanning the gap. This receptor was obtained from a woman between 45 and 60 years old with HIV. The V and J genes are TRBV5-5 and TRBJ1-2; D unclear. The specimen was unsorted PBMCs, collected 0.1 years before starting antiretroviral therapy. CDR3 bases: TGTGCCAGCAGCTCATCAGGAGCTAACTATGGCTACACCTTC. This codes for CASSSSGANYGYTF.